These T cell receptor beta chains were read from a single sample in a study of cytomegalovirus exposure and HLA in healthy donors. The repertoire was sequenced with immunoSEQ multiplex PCR; TCRdb's copy has only in-frame clones and lacks some. In the table there are about 190,000 clones, about 90% of which are singletons. Input material: PBMCs. Source of these receptors: a boy between 2 and 10 years old in good health and CMV-seronegative. The CDR3 runs from the conserved cysteine through the conserved F or W. D genes are given only for firm matches. Only some rows state a clone size, as once, few, many or a class for expanded clones.

>TRBV7-3|TRBJ1-2|.|.
TGTGCCAGCAGCCTAGGGGTCGGAACCTATGGCTACACCTTC
CASSLGVGTYGYTF
>TRBV6-1|TRBJ1-3|.|.
TGTGCCAGCAGTGAAGCAACAGGGCTGGGAGGAAACACCATATATTTT
CASSEATGLGGNTIYF
>TRBV14|TRBJ1-2|.|.
TGTGCCAGCAGCGGCTTTCCACAGACTACTCTCTATGGCTACACCTTC
CASSGFPQTTLYGYTF
>TRBV5-1|TRBJ1-1|.|.
TGCGCCAGCAGCTTTGGCCCGGGTATGAACACTGAAGCTTTCTTT
CASSFGPGMNTEAFF
>TRBV5-6|TRBJ1-2|.|.
TGTGCCAGCAGCTTTTACAGGGATGGCTACACCTTC
CASSFYRDGYTF
>TRBV2|TRBJ1-2|.|.
TGTGCCAGCAGTGAAGCCATCACAGTCCTGTTC
CASSEAITVLF
>TRBV4-1|TRBJ2-2|TRBD2|.
TGCGCCAGCAGCCATATTAGCGGGAGTCAGGTATTAAACACCGGGGAGCTGTTTTTT
CASSHISGSQVLNTGELFF
>TRBV7-9|TRBJ2-3|.|.
TGTTCCAGCAGCCCCAGACAGGGCACAGATACGCAGTATTTT
CSSSPRQGTDTQYF
>TRBV5-3|TRBJ2-3|TRBD2|.
TGTGCCAGAAGCTTGGCCCCGACCATAGCGGGAGAGTCCTCTGATACGCAGTATTTT
CARSLAPTIAGESSDTQYF
>TRBV30|TRBJ1-2|TRBD1|.
TGTGCCTGGAGAGGGGGCTCGGGGTATGGCTACACCTTC
CAWRGGSGYGYTF
>TRBV19|TRBJ1-5|.|.
TGTGCCACCCGGGGAGGCCTCCCGAATCAGCCCCAGCATTTT
CATRGGLPNQPQHF
>TRBV28|TRBJ2-3|.|.
TGTGCCAGCAGTTTTAATGGGCGGGGTTTCGATACGCAGTATTTT
CASSFNGRGFDTQYF
>TRBV28|TRBJ2-3|TRBD1|.
TGTGCCAGCAGTTTCTCCATCTTTACAGGGGGGGATACGCAGTATTTT
CASSFSIFTGGDTQYF
>TRBV2|TRBJ2-7|.|.
TGTGCCAGCAGTGTTGCGGGCGAGCAGTACTTC
CASSVAGEQYF
>TRBV6-5|TRBJ2-7|.|.
TGTGCCAGCAGTTACGGGGCAGCCTACGAGCAGTACTTC
CASSYGAAYEQYF
>TRBV2|TRBJ2-3|TRBD2|.
TGTGCCAGCAGTGAAGTGGAGGCTCGGGGGGGTACGCAGTATTTT
CASSEVEARGGTQYF
>TRBV4-1|TRBJ2-2|.|few
TGCGCCAGCAGCCAAGATGTCACATCCGGGGAGCTGTTTTTT
CASSQDVTSGELFF
>TRBV5-5|TRBJ2-2|.|.
TGTGCCAGCAGCTTGCTCGCCTCGGACACCGGGGAGCTGTTTTTT
CASSLLASDTGELFF
>TRBV2|TRBJ2-1|TRBD2|.
TGTGCCAGCAGTGTCGCTAGCGGGAGCCCCTACAATGAGCAGTTCTTC
CASSVASGSPYNEQFF
>TRBV6-5|TRBJ2-1|TRBD2|once
TGTGCCAGCAGTCTCGGGACTAGATCTATCAATGAGCAGTTCTTC
CASSLGTRSINEQFF
>TRBV29-1|TRBJ2-2|TRBD2|few
TGCAGCGTTCAGAGGGAGGGCGGGGAGCTGTTTTTT
CSVQREGGELFF
>TRBV7-9|TRBJ2-1|TRBD2|.
TGTGCCAGCAGCTTTAGCGGGGGGGCCTTGGCGCATGAGCAGTTCTTC
CASSFSGGALAHEQFF
>TRBV7-3|TRBJ2-2|TRBD2|.
TGTGCCAGCAGCTTACGGGGGGGCAGGGCCGGGGAGCTGTTTTTT
CASSLRGGRAGELFF
>TRBV7-3|TRBJ1-3|.|.
TGTGCCAGCAGCCTAGTGGGTTCTGGAAACACCATATATTTT
CASSLVGSGNTIYF
>TRBV23-1|TRBJ1-5|.|.
TGCGCCAGCAGGGAGAAGGCTCATCAGCCCCAGCATTTT
CASREKAHQPQHF
>TRBV7-8|TRBJ2-7|TRBD1|.
TGTGCCAGCAGCGGTCGGACAGGGGAATACGAGCAGTACTTC
CASSGRTGEYEQYF
>TRBV5-1|TRBJ1-1|TRBD1|few
TGCGCCAGCAGCTCCCCGGGACAGTACACTGAAGCTTTCTTT
CASSSPGQYTEAFF
>TRBV5-6|TRBJ2-3|.|.
TGTGCCAGCAGCTTCGGCCCGGGCGGGGGCACAGATACGCAGTATTTT
CASSFGPGGGTDTQYF
>TRBV7-9|TRBJ1-1|.|.
TGTGCCAGCAGCTTACGCGCAGGGACTGAAGCTTTCTTT
CASSLRAGTEAFF
>TRBV4-2|TRBJ2-1|.|.
TGTGCCAGCAGCCAAGGGAGTGACGATGAGCAGTTCTTC
CASSQGSDDEQFF
>TRBV5-1|TRBJ2-7|.|.
TGCGCCAGCAGCTTGCGACAGGCCGACTACGAGCAGTACTTC
CASSLRQADYEQYF
>TRBV2|TRBJ2-5|.|.
TGTGCCAGGTCAATGAGGGCCCAAGAGACCCAGTACTTC
CARSMRAQETQYF
>TRBV7-9|TRBJ1-2|TRBD1|.
TGTTCCAGCAGCTCTTCAGGGGACAGAAACTATGGCTACACCTTC
CSSSSSGDRNYGYTF
>TRBV28|TRBJ2-1|TRBD1|.
TGTGCCAGCAGTTTACCGCTCGTAGACAGGGCAGTTTACAATGAGCAGTTCTTC
CASSLPLVDRAVYNEQFF
>TRBV7-3|TRBJ2-1|.|.
TGTGCCAGCAGCTTAATTGGCGGAACCTACAATGAGCAGTTCTTC
CASSLIGGTYNEQFF
>TRBV6-1|TRBJ2-1|.|.
TGTGCCAGCCTATTTTTGGATGAGCAGTTCTTC
CASLFLDEQFF
>TRBV5-8|TRBJ2-3|.|.
TGTGCCAGCACCTTAAAGATGGTCCAGAGGTTTACAGATACGCAGTATTTT
CASTLKMVQRFTDTQYF
>TRBV6-1|TRBJ2-3|TRBD1|few
TGTGCCAGCAGAGAGACAGGGACAGATACGCAGTATTTT
CASRETGTDTQYF
>TRBV30|TRBJ2-7|TRBD1|.
TGTGCCTGGAGTGCCACCGGGACAGTCTATGGTCGGCAGTACTTC
CAWSATGTVYGRQYF
>TRBV7-9|TRBJ1-2|.|.
TGTGCCAGCAGCTTGGTCCCCTTCAAATCGGAGCGGGCGGATGGCTACACCTTC
CASSLVPFKSERADGYTF
>TRBV30|TRBJ1-6|.|.
TGTGCCTGGAGTGTATCGCGGACAAGCTCCTATAATTCACCCCTCCACTTT
CAWSVSRTSSYNSPLHF
>TRBV6-6|TRBJ1-1|.|.
TGTGCCAGCAGTTACTCGCAGCGGAACACTGAAGCTTTCTTT
CASSYSQRNTEAFF